This is a list of T cell receptor beta chains from one sample in a study of CD8 T cells in Susac syndrome. TCRdb reanalysed the immunoSEQ multiplex PCR reads using MiXCR and keeps one entry per CDR3 protein. The sample lists 170,000 or so distinct CDR3 sequences; around 93% were seen once. Input material: CD4+ T cells from PBMCs. These receptors were obtained from a human donor with multiple sclerosis. The CDR3 runs from the conserved cysteine through the conserved F or W. Each record gives: clone size, V gene, D gene, J gene, CDR3 DNA, CDR3 protein. D genes are given only for firm matches. The size of a clone is reported for some rows only, either as once, few or many, or as a class for expanded clones.

abundance: -; v_gene: TRBV19; d_gene: TRBD1; j_gene: TRBJ1-3; CDR3nt: TGTGCCAGTAGCTCCGGACAGGGCGACTCTGGAAACACCATATATTTT; CDR3aa: CASSSGQGDSGNTIYF
abundance: once; v_gene: TRBV12-3/TRBV12-4; d_gene: TRBD1; j_gene: TRBJ2-2; CDR3nt: TGTGCCAGCAGTCCGGGACAGGGGGCTATCGGGGAGCTGTTTTTT; CDR3aa: CASSPGQGAIGELFF
abundance: once; v_gene: TRBV20-1; d_gene: -; j_gene: TRBJ1-1; CDR3nt: TGCAGTGCTAGATCTCCCGGTAACACTGAAGCTTTCTTT; CDR3aa: CSARSPGNTEAFF
abundance: -; v_gene: TRBV6-5; d_gene: TRBD2; j_gene: TRBJ2-1; CDR3nt: TGTGCCAGCAGCTCCCGAAGCGGGACCTACAATGAGCAGTTCTTC; CDR3aa: CASSSRSGTYNEQFF
abundance: -; v_gene: TRBV2; d_gene: -; j_gene: TRBJ2-7; CDR3nt: TGTGCCAGCAGAGGTATGGGCGGCTCCTACGAGCAGTACTTC; CDR3aa: CASRGMGGSYEQYF
abundance: -; v_gene: TRBV6-6; d_gene: -; j_gene: TRBJ2-6; CDR3nt: TGTGCCAGCAGGCGCGGGGGCAGCTCTGGGGCCAACGTCCTGACTTTC; CDR3aa: CASRRGGSSGANVLTF
abundance: -; v_gene: TRBV3-1; d_gene: TRBD2; j_gene: TRBJ2-1; CDR3nt: TGTGCCAGCAGCCCCCGACTAGCGGGGGGGCGGGGACAGTTCTTC; CDR3aa: CASSPRLAGGRGQFF
abundance: -; v_gene: TRBV7-2; d_gene: -; j_gene: TRBJ1-5; CDR3nt: TGTGCCAGCAGCTTGGCTAGGGGGAGCAATCAGCCCCAGCATTTT; CDR3aa: CASSLARGSNQPQHF
abundance: -; v_gene: TRBV3-1; d_gene: TRBD2; j_gene: TRBJ2-5; CDR3nt: TGTGCCAGCAGCCAAAACTACTTCGTAGCGGGTGGGGAGACCCAGTACTTC; CDR3aa: CASSQNYFVAGGETQYF
abundance: -; v_gene: TRBV11-2; d_gene: TRBD2; j_gene: TRBJ2-6; CDR3nt: TGTGCCATCCTCATTCGCCAACAAACGGGGCGGGAGGCGGGGGCCAACGTCCTGACTTTC; CDR3aa: CAILIRQQTGREAGANVLTF
abundance: -; v_gene: TRBV10-3; d_gene: TRBD1; j_gene: TRBJ1-1; CDR3nt: TGTGCCATCAACAGGGGCGGAATGAACACTGAAGCTTTCTTT; CDR3aa: CAINRGGMNTEAFF
abundance: -; v_gene: TRBV28; d_gene: -; j_gene: TRBJ2-7; CDR3nt: TGTGCCAGCAGTCTCCTCGGACAAGTGAGCGAGCAGTACTTC; CDR3aa: CASSLLGQVSEQYF
abundance: -; v_gene: TRBV7-3; d_gene: -; j_gene: TRBJ2-1; CDR3nt: TGTGCCAGCAGCTTCGGGTCGAGCTCCTACAATGAGCAGTTCTTC; CDR3aa: CASSFGSSSYNEQFF
abundance: -; v_gene: TRBV5-1; d_gene: -; j_gene: TRBJ2-5; CDR3nt: TGCGCCAGCAGCCCCCGGGCTGGGGTTGTGGAGACCCAGTACTTC; CDR3aa: CASSPRAGVVETQYF
abundance: -; v_gene: TRBV3-1; d_gene: TRBD1; j_gene: TRBJ2-7; CDR3nt: TGTGCCAGCAGCCAAGGACAGGGGAAGAACGAGCAGTACTTC; CDR3aa: CASSQGQGKNEQYF
abundance: few; v_gene: TRBV18; d_gene: TRBD1; j_gene: TRBJ2-2; CDR3nt: TGTGCCAGCTCACCCGGGACAGCGAACACCGGGGAGCTGTTTTTT; CDR3aa: CASSPGTANTGELFF
abundance: -; v_gene: TRBV19; d_gene: -; j_gene: TRBJ2-2; CDR3nt: TGTGCCAGTCGCCGGGTTCCCCCCGGGGAGCTGTTTTTT; CDR3aa: CASRRVPPGELFF
abundance: -; v_gene: TRBV7-2; d_gene: -; j_gene: TRBJ2-7; CDR3nt: TGTGCCAGCAGCTTATCGCCAGCCACCTACGAGCAGTACTTC; CDR3aa: CASSLSPATYEQYF
abundance: -; v_gene: TRBV20-1; d_gene: -; j_gene: TRBJ1-1; CDR3nt: TGCAGTGCTAGGTCCTTAAGTGGGGCGGGAATGAACACTGAAGCTTTCTTT; CDR3aa: CSARSLSGAGMNTEAFF
abundance: once; v_gene: TRBV7-2; d_gene: -; j_gene: TRBJ1-2; CDR3nt: TGTGCCAGCAGCTCGACCCGGACAGCGACTATGGGCTACACCTTC; CDR3aa: CASSSTRTATMGYTF
abundance: once; v_gene: TRBV7-7; d_gene: TRBD1; j_gene: TRBJ2-7; CDR3nt: TGTGCCAGCAGCCAGGGACAGGGGGGCTCCTACGAGCAGTACTTC; CDR3aa: CASSQGQGGSYEQYF
abundance: -; v_gene: TRBV20-1; d_gene: -; j_gene: TRBJ2-7; CDR3nt: TGCAGTGCTAAGAGGGGATCGTACGAGCAGTACTTC; CDR3aa: CSAKRGSYEQYF
abundance: -; v_gene: TRBV5-1; d_gene: -; j_gene: TRBJ1-2; CDR3nt: TGCGCCAGCAGCTTGAGTCTGGGGAACTATGGCTACACCTTC; CDR3aa: CASSLSLGNYGYTF
abundance: -; v_gene: TRBV5-4; d_gene: -; j_gene: TRBJ1-2; CDR3nt: TGTGCCAGCAACAATGATCGCTATGGCTACACCTTC; CDR3aa: CASNNDRYGYTF
abundance: -; v_gene: TRBV7-8; d_gene: -; j_gene: TRBJ2-6; CDR3nt: TGTGCCAGCAGCTTCGCGGGGCTCTCTGGGGCCAACGTCCTGACTTTC; CDR3aa: CASSFAGLSGANVLTF
abundance: -; v_gene: TRBV5-4; d_gene: -; j_gene: TRBJ2-6; CDR3nt: TGTGCCAGCAGCACTACGGGGCCTGGGGCCAACGTCCTGACTTTC; CDR3aa: CASSTTGPGANVLTF
abundance: -; v_gene: TRBV20-1; d_gene: -; j_gene: TRBJ2-3; CDR3nt: TGCAGTGCTAGCCGGGGGGCCGAGACAGATACGCAGTATTTT; CDR3aa: CSASRGAETDTQYF
abundance: -; v_gene: TRBV7-3; d_gene: TRBD2; j_gene: TRBJ2-5; CDR3nt: TGTGCCAGCAGCTTATACGCGGGGGGCAGCTCGGAGACCCAGTACTTC; CDR3aa: CASSLYAGGSSETQYF
abundance: -; v_gene: TRBV6-5; d_gene: -; j_gene: TRBJ2-7; CDR3nt: TGTGCCAGCAGTGTACCGGGACGGTACGAGCAGTACTTC; CDR3aa: CASSVPGRYEQYF
abundance: -; v_gene: TRBV10-3; d_gene: TRBD1; j_gene: TRBJ2-1; CDR3nt: TGTGCCATCAGTGAGTGGACAGGGGACAATGAGCAGTTCTTC; CDR3aa: CAISEWTGDNEQFF
abundance: -; v_gene: TRBV3-1; d_gene: -; j_gene: TRBJ1-3; CDR3nt: TGTGCCAGCAGCCAAGCCTCTGGGCCTGGAAACACCATATATTTT; CDR3aa: CASSQASGPGNTIYF
abundance: -; v_gene: TRBV30; d_gene: -; j_gene: TRBJ2-2; CDR3nt: TGTGCCTGGAGGGGCCATTACACCGGGGAGCTGTTTTTT; CDR3aa: CAWRGHYTGELFF
abundance: -; v_gene: TRBV5-6; d_gene: -; j_gene: TRBJ2-1; CDR3nt: TGTGCCAGCAGCTCTGGACAGCCTAGGATCTTC; CDR3aa: CASSSGQPRIF
abundance: -; v_gene: TRBV20-1; d_gene: -; j_gene: TRBJ2-7; CDR3nt: TGCAGTGCTAGAGATCCGGAACGGAGTACCTACGAGCAGTACTTC; CDR3aa: CSARDPERSTYEQYF
abundance: -; v_gene: TRBV6-2/TRBV6-3; d_gene: TRBD2; j_gene: TRBJ2-3; CDR3nt: TGTGCCAGCAGTTACTCGACCCGTTCGGGGGGACCTTTACCGGTAAAGTTGGATACGCAGTATTTT; CDR3aa: CASSYSTRSGGPLPVKLDTQYF